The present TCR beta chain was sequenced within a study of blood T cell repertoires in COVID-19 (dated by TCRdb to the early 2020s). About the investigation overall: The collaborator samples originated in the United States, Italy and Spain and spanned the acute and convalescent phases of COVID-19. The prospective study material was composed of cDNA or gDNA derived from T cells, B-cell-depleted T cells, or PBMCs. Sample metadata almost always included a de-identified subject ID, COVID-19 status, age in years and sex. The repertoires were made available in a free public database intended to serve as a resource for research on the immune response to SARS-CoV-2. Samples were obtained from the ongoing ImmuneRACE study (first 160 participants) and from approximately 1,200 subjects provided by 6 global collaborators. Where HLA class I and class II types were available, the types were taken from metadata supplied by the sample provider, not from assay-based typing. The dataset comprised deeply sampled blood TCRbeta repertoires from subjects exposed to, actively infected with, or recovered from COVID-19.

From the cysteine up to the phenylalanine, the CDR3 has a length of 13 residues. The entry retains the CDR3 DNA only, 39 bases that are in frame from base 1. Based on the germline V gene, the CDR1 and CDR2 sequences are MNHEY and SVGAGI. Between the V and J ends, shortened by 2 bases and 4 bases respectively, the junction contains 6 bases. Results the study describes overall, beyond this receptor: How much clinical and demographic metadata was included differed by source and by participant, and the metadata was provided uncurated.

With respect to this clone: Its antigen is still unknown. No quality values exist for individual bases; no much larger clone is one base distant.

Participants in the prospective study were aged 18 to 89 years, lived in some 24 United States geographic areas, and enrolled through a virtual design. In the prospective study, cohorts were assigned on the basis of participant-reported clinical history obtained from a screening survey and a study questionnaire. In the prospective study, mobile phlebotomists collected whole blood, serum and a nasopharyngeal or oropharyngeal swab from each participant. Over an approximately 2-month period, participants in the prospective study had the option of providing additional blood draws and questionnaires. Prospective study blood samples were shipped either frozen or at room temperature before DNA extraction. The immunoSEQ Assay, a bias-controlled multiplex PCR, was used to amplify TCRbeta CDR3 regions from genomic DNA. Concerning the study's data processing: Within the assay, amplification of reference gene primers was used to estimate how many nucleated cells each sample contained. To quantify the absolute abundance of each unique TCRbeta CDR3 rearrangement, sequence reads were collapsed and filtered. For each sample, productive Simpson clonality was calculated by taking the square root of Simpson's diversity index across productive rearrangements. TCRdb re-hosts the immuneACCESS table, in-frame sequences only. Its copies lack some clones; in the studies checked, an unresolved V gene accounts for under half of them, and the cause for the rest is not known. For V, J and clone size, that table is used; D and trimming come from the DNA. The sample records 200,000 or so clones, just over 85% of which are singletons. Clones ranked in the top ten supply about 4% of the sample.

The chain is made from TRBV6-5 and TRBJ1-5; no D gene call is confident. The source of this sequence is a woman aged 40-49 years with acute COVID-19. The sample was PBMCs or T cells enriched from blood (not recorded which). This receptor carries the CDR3 CASSYTSNQPQHF. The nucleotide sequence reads TGTGCCAGCAGTTACACATCAAATCAGCCCCAGCATTTT.